These 12 T cell receptor beta chains came from one sample sequenced in a study of T cell responses to AZD1222 COVID-19 vaccine. This table comes from immunoSEQ multiplex PCR, and its TCRdb copy is limited to in-frame clones, with some not included. The profile shows fewer than 150,000 clones, roughly 90% of them singletons. The specimen was peripheral blood, collected 28 days after the second AZD1222 dose. The receptors originated from an adult who received the AZD1222 COVID-19 vaccine.

J is TRBJ2-1 and V is TRBV5-1, with D maybe TRBD1 (6 bases). The CDR3 contains 14 residues. Trimming cost V 1 base and J 9 bases, with 14 bases left between them. CDR1 and CDR2 (germline): SGHRS, YFSETQ. The CDR3 loop is CASSLTGQGIEQFF. Written as DNA, the CDR3 is TGCGCCAGCAGCTTGACGGGGCAGGGGATTGAGCAGTTCTTC.

The chain combines TRBV29-1 with TRBJ2-4; 9 nucleotides align to TRBD1. The CDR3 has 17 amino acids. From germline, CDR1 is SQVTM and CDR2 ANQGSEA. Trimming at V came to 6 bases and at J to 0 bases, leaving 12 bases not matched to a gene. The CDR3 here is CSVTTGTGYLAKNIQYF. The CDR3 DNA sequence: TGCAGCGTAACTACCGGGACAGGGTATTTAGCCAAAAACATTCAGTACTTC. Supplemented by reference TRBV29-1 and TRBJ2-4, the full variable domain reads SAVISQKPSRDICQRGTSLTIQCQVDSQVTMMFWYRQQPGQSLTLIATANQGSEATYESGFVIDKFPISRPNLTFSTLTVSNMSPEDSSIYLCSVTTGTGYLAKNIQYFGAGTRLSVL.

V and J are TRBV18 and TRBJ1-3; the D gene is possibly TRBD1 (5 bases). V was shortened by 0 bases and J by 0 bases, with 9 bases between the two germline ends. The CDR3 runs 16 residues. Germline lookup yields CDR1 KGHSH and CDR2 LQKENI. The CDR3 DNA follows: TGTGCCAGCTCACCACCTCAGGGCTTCTCTGGAAACACCATATATTTT. Translation: CASSPPQGFSGNTIYF.

This chain joins TRBV28 and TRBJ2-1; D uncertain. Trimming removed 5 bases at V and 8 bases at J, with 7 bases between. CDR3 length equals 11 residues. Germline V gives CDR1 MDHEN, CDR2 SYDVKM. The CDR3 spells CASSKWHEQFF. In nucleotides, the CDR3 is TGTGCCAGCAGTAAGTGGCATGAGCAGTTCTTC. Looking up the rest from reference TRBV28 and TRBJ2-1 gives the full variable domain: DVKVTQSSRYLVKRTGEKVFLECVQDMDHENMFWYRQDPGLGLRLIYFSYDVKMKEKGDIPEGYSVSREKKERFSLILESASTNQTSMYLCASSKWHEQFFGPGTRLTVL.

CDR3 coding DNA: TGTGCCAGCAGTTACTCTGGACGGGTCTCTGGAAACACCATATATTTT. Its protein product is CASSYSGRVSGNTIYF. The rearrangement uses TRBV6-5 and TRBJ1-3; D remains ambiguous. Deletions cut 0 bases from V and 0 bases from J, with 9 bases between. The CDR3 consists of 16 residues. Germline CDR1 MNHEY, CDR2 SVGAGI.

The CDR3 loop reads CAITGLAGVDEQFF. The DNA of the CDR3 is TGTGCCATCACCGGACTAGCGGGAGTGGATGAGCAGTTCTTC. The chain is built from TRBV10-3 and TRBJ2-1, with 13 bases aligning to TRBD2. The CDR3 covers 14 residues. Germline loops: CDR1 ENHRY, CDR2 SYGVKD. V lost 7 bases, J lost 8 bases, and 5 bases stayed unmatched.

The CDR3 DNA is TGCAGTGCTAGTGAGAGGACAGGAGCGTACACCGGGGAGCTGTTTTTT. Translation: CSASERTGAYTGELFF. The chain is built from TRBV20-1 and TRBJ2-2; 7 nucleotides agree with TRBD1. V was pared by 3 bases and J by 3 bases, with 10 bases of the junction left unmatched. Germline-derived CDR1 and CDR2 are DFQATT and SNEGSKA (reference sequence). The length of the CDR3 is 16 residues.

The V and J genes are TRBV5-4 and TRBJ1-2; no firm D call. Germline CDR1 and CDR2: SGHNT and YYREEE (reference sequence). The V end lost 4 bases, the J end lost 2 bases, and 6 bases lay between the germline ends. The CDR3 runs 12 residues. This CDR3 reads CASSPGNYGYTF. CDR3 bases: TGTGCCAGCAGCCCCGGCAACTATGGCTACACCTTC.

V and J are TRBV25-1 and TRBJ1-6, with D maybe TRBD1 (5 bases). The CDR3 sequence is 13 residues long. V was trimmed by 0 bases and J by 11 bases, leaving 8 bases between them. The germline CDR1 and CDR2 sequences are MGHDK and SYGVNS. In DNA, the CDR3 is TGTGCCAGCAGTGAATATGCGGGGCCACCCCTCCACTTT. The encoded protein is CASSEYAGPPLHF.

This chain joins TRBV19 and TRBJ1-4; no firm D call. Trimming stripped 3 bases from V and 7 bases from J, with 9 bases between. Germline V gene lookup returns CDR1 LNHDA and CDR2 SQIVND (reference sequence). The CDR3 consists of 13 residues. CDR3 residues: CASSIISAEKLFF. CDR3 bases: TGTGCCAGTAGTATTATCTCCGCTGAAAAACTGTTTTTT.

Worth noting for this clone: An end of the junction differs from the germline gene, which may be a read error. The V and J genes are TRBV28 and TRBJ1-1, with D possibly TRBD1 on 6 matching bases. This CDR3 is 16 amino acids long. Germline-derived CDR1 and CDR2 are MDHEN and SYDVKM. The chain's CDR3 is CASTLPGHLMNTEAFF. The CDR3 DNA reads TGTGCCAGCACTTTACCGGGACACCTCATGAACACTGAAGCTTTCTTT.

CDR3 DNA: TGTGCCAGCAGTTTACCCAACACAGATACGCAGTATTTT. The encoded protein is CASSLPNTDTQYF. The rearrangement joins TRBV27 to TRBJ2-3; D gene uncertain. CDR3 size: 13 residues. Looked up from germline, CDR1 is MNHEY and CDR2 is SMNVEV (reference sequence). The V end lost 2 bases, the J end lost 2 bases, and 5 bases lay between the germline ends.